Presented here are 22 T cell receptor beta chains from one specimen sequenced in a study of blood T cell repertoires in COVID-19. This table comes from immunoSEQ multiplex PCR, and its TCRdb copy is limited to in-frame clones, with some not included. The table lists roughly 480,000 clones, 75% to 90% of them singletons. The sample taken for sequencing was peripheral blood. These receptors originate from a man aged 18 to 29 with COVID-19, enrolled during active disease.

The CDR3 sequence: CASRQDRVHANEQFF. The DNA of the CDR3 is TGTGCCAGCAGGCAGGACAGGGTCCATGCAAATGAGCAGTTCTTC. This chain joins TRBV6-5 and TRBJ2-1; 8 bases are shared with TRBD1. CDR3 length: 15 residues. The V and J ends lost 6 bases and 7 bases, in that order; junction bases with no gene match: 11. Germline V gene lookup returns CDR1 MNHEY and CDR2 SVGAGI.

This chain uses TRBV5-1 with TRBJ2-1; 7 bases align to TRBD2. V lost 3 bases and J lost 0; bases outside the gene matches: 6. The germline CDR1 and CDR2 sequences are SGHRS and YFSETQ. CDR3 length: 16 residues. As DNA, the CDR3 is TGCGCCAGCAGCTCGTTGGCGGGGGACTCCTACAATGAGCAGTTCTTC. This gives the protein CASSSLAGDSYNEQFF.

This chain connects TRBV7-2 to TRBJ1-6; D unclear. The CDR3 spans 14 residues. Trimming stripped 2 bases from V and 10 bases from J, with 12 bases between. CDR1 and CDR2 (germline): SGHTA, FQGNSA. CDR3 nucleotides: TGTGCCAGCAGCTTATCGGGAGCGGGCTCACCCCTCCACTTT. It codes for CASSLSGAGSPLHF.

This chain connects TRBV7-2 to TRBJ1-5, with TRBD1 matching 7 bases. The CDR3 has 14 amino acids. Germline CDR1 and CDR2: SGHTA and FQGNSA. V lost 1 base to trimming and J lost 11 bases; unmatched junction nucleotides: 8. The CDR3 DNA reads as TGTGCCAGCAGCTTAGGGGGGACAGCCCGTACCCAGCATTTT. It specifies CASSLGGTARTQHF.

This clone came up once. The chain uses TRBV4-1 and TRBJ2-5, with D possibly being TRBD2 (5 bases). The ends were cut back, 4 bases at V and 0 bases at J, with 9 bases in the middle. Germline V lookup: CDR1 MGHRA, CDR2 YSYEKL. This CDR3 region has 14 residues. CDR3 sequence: CASSREDYQETQYF. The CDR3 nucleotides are TGCGCCAGCAGCCGTGAGGACTACCAAGAGACCCAGTACTTC.

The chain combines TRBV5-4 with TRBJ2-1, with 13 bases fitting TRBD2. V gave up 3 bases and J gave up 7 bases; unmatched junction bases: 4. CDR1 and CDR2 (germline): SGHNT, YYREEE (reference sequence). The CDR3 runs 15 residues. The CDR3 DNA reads TGTGCCAGCAGCTCAGGACTAGCGGGAGTGAATGAGCAGTTCTTC. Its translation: CASSSGLAGVNEQFF.

CDR3 residues: CASSLAGTGNTIYF. The CDR3 DNA sequence: TGTGCCAGCAGCTTGGCAGGGACTGGAAACACCATATATTTT. The chain employs TRBV5-4 and TRBJ1-3; tentatively, D is TRBD1 (5 bases). Germline CDR1 reads SGHNT; CDR2 reads YYREEE (reference sequence). Trimming stripped 0 bases from V and 2 bases from J, with 6 bases between. This CDR3 has 14 residues.

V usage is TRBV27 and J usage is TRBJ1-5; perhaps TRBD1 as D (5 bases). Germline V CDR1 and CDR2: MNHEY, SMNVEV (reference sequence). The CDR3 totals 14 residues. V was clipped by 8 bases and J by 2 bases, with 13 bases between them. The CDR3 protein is CASRYLGGNQPQHF. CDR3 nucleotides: TGTGCCAGCCGCTATTTAGGGGGCAATCAGCCCCAGCATTTT.

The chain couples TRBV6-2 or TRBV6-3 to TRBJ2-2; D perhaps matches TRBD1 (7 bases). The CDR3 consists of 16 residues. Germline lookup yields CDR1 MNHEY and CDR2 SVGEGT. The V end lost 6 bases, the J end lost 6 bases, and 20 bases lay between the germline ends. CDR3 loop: CASSSSGGGKAGELFF. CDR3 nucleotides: TGTGCCAGCAGCTCCTCTGGAGGGGGCAAAGCCGGGGAGCTGTTTTTT.

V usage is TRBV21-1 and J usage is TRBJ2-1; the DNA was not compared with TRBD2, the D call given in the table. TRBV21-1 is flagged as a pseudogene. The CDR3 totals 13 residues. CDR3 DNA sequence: TGTGCCAGCAGCAAAGCGGGACTAGCGGGGCAGTTCTTC. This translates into CASSKAGLAGQFF.

This chain's CDR3 is CASSLGPTSGGGDTQYF. The CDR3 DNA follows: TGTGCCAGCAGCTTAGGACCGACTAGCGGGGGCGGAGATACGCAGTATTTT. The chain couples TRBV7-6 to TRBJ2-3, with TRBD2 matching over 12 bases. The CDR3 runs 17 residues. Per germline, CDR1 SGHVS and CDR2 FNYEAQ. V gave up 1 base and J gave up 5 bases; unmatched junction bases: 7.

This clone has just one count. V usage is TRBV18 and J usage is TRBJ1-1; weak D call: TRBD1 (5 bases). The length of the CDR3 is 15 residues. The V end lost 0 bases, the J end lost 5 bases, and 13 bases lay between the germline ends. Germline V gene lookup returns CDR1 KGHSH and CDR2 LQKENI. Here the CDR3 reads CASSPPEGRGTEAFF. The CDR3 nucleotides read TGTGCCAGCTCACCACCGGAGGGTAGGGGAACTGAAGCTTTCTTT. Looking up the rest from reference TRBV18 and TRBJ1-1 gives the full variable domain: NAGVMQNPRHLVRRRGQEARLRCSPMKGHSHVYWYRQLPEEGLKFMVYLQKENIIDESGMPKERFSAEFPKEGPSILRIQQVVRGDSAAYFCASSPPEGRGTEAFFGQGTRLTVV.

CDR3 nucleotides: TGTGCCAGCAGCCCCCACCAGGGGAATTCACCCCTCCACTTT. This gives the protein CASSPHQGNSPLHF. The chain has TRBV27 and TRBJ1-6, with a weak D call TRBD1 (6 bases). Looked up from germline, CDR1 is MNHEY and CDR2 is SMNVEV (reference sequence). With 6 bases removed from V and 7 bases from J, the gap between germline ends came to 13 bases. This CDR3 has 14 residues.

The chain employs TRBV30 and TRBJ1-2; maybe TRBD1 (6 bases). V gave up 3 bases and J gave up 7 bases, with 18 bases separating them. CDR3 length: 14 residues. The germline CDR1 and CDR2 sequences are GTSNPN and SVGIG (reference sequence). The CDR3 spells CAWSAAEDSGGYTF. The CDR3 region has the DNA TGTGCCTGGAGCGCTGCCGAGGACAGCGGTGGCTACACCTTC.

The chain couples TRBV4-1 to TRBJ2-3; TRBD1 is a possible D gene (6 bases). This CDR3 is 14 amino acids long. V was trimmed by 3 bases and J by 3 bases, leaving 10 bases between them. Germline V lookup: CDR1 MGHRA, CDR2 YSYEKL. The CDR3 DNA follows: TGCGCCAGCAGCCAGGCAACAGGGACAGATACGCAGTATTTT. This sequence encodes CASSQATGTDTQYF.

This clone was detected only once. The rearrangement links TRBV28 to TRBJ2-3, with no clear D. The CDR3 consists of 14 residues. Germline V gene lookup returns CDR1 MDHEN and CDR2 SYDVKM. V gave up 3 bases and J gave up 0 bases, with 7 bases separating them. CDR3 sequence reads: CASSFGTSTDTQYF. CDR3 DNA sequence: TGTGCCAGCAGTTTTGGTACTAGCACAGATACGCAGTATTTT.

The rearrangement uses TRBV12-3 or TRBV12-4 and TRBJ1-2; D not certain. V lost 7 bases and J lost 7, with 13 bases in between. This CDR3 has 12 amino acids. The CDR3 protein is CASISHESGYTF. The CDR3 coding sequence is TGTGCCAGCATTTCTCATGAGAGTGGCTACACCTTC.

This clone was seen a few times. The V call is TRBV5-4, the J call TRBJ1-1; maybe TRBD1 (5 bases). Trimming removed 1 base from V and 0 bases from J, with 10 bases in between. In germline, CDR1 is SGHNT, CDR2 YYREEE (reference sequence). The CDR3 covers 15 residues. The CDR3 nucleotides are TGTGCCAGCAGCTTGCGAGCAGGGTTGAACACTGAAGCTTTCTTT. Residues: CASSLRAGLNTEAFF.

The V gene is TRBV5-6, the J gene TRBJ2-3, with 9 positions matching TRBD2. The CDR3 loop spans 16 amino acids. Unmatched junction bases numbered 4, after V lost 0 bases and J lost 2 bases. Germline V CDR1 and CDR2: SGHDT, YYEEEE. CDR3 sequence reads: CASSLVLAGNTDTQYF. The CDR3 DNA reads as TGTGCCAGCAGCTTGGTTCTAGCGGGGAACACAGATACGCAGTATTTT. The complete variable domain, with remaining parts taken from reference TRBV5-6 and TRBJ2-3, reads DAGVTQSPTHLIKTRGQQVTLRCSPKSGHDTVSWYQQALGQGPQFIFQYYEEEERQRGNFPDRFSGHQFPNYSSELNVNALLLGDSALYLCASSLVLAGNTDTQYFGPGTRLTVL.

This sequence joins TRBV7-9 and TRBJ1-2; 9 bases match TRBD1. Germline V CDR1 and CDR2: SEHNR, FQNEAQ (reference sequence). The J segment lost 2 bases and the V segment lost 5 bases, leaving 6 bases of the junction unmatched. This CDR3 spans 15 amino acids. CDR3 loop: CASSPQGATNYGYTF. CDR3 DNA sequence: TGTGCCAGCAGCCCACAGGGGGCCACAAACTATGGCTACACCTTC.

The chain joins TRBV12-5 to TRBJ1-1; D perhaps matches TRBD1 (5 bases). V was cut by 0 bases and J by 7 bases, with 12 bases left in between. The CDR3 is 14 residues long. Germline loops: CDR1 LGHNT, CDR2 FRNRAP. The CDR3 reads CASGLVGRGNEAFF. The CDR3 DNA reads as TGTGCTAGTGGTTTGGTAGGGAGGGGAAATGAAGCTTTCTTT.

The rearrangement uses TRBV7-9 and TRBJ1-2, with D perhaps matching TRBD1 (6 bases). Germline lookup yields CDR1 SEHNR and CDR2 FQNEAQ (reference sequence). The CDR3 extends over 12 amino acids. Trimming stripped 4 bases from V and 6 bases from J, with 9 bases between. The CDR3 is CASSYAGDGYTF. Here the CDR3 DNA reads TGTGCCAGCAGCTACGCAGGGGATGGCTACACCTTC.